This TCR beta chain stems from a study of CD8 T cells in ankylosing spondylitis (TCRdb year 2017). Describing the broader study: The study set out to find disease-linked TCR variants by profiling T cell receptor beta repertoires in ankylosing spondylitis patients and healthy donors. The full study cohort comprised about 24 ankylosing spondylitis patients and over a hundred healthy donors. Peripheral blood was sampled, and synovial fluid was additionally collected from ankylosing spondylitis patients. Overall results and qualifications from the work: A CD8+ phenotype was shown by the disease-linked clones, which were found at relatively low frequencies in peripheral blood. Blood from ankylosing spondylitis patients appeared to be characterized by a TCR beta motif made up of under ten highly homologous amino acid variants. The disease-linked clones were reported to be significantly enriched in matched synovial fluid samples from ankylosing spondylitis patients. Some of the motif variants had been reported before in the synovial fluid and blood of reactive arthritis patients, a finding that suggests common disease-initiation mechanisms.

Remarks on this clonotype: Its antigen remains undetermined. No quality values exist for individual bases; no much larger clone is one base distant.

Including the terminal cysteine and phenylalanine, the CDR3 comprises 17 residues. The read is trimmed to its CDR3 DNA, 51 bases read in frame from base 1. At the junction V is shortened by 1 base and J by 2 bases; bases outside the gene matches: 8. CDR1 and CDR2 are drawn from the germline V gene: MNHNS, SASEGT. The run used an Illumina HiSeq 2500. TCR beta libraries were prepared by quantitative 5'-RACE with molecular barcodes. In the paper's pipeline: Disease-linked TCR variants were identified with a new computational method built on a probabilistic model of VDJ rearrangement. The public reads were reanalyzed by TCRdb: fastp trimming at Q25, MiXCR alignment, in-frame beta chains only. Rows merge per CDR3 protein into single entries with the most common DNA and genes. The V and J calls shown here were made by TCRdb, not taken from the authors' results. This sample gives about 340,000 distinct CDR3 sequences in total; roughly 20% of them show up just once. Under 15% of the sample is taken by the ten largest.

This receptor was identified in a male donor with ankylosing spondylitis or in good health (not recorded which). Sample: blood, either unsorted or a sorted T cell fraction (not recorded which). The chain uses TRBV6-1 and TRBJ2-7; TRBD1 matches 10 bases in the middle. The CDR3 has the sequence CASSEGFGTGAPYEQYF. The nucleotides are TGTGCCAGCAGTGAAGGTTTTGGGACAGGGGCCCCCTACGAGCAGTACTTC.